This T cell receptor beta chain originates from a study of CD8 T cells in Susac syndrome (dated by TCRdb to about 2019). Study-level background: The study used repertoire sequencing to test whether antigen drove CD8+ T cell activation and differentiation in Susac syndrome. The clonality of the CD8+ T cell repertoire was compared across some eleven healthy donors, around 14 Susac syndrome patients and under 17 multiple sclerosis patients. Results and caveats for the whole study, not just this receptor: The number of individuals in the TCR sequencing and HLA analysis was recognized as being relatively small.

Peripheral blood CD8+ and CD4+ T cells from healthy donors, Susac syndrome patients and multiple sclerosis patients were profiled by high-throughput TCR beta sequencing. The multiple sclerosis controls were treatment-naive patients whose relapsing-remitting disease, either stable or active, fulfilled the revised McDonald criteria. CD8+ TEMRA cells were enriched by FACS, while bulk CD8+ and CD4+ T cells were purified by magnetic negative isolation. Blood was collected in EDTA tubes and processed within 24 hours, with PBMCs isolated through density gradient centrifugation. PBMCs intended for TCR sequencing were frozen in liquid nitrogen and were later thawed in a 37 degrees C water bath. Purity of sorted or isolated CD4+, CD8+ and CD8+ TEMRA cells was at least 90%. Concerning this clonotype itself: What this receptor recognizes is not known. No base qualities exist here, and no much larger clone lies one base off it.

V loses 6 bases of germline sequence and J loses 0 bases, and the interval between the two ends is 17 bases. As encoded in the germline V gene (reference sequence), CDR1 is SEHNR while CDR2 is FQNEAQ. The CDR3 runs 16 amino acids, cysteine and phenylalanine included. Only CDR3 DNA is held: 48 bases, read in frame from base 1. RNA was extracted with the RNeasy kit and roughly 0.45 to 1 ug was reverse transcribed using random hexamers. TCR beta CDR3 regions were amplified with the immunoSEQ multiplex PCR assay covering 54 Vbeta and 13 Jbeta segments. PCR amplification bias was corrected by using a synthetic template baseline for primer optimization and computational correction. From the authors' description of their analysis: Reads were assigned to V, D and J genes according to IMGT and analyzed in immunoSEQ Analyzer, with only productive sequences retained. Clonality was calculated as one minus the Shannon entropy normalized by log2 of the number of productive unique sequences. For each patient and control, public and private clones were evaluated within the 100 most prevalent clones. A clone was defined as Susac-specific if it was absent from the healthy and MS cohorts, from 1052 published viral clones and from other ImmuneACCESS disease sequences. The public reads were reprocessed in TCRdb via fastp at Q25 and MiXCR, keeping in-frame beta chains. Entries that share a CDR3 protein sequence are merged under the most common genes and DNA. For this entry, the V and J calls and clone size follow TCRdb and not the study's own pipeline. The sample has more than 100,000 distinct CDR3 sequences on record, roughly 80% of them singletons. Roughly 0.53% of the sample lies in the top ten.

The chain uses TRBV7-9 and TRBJ1-2; no D gene is confidently identified. The sample was CD8+ T cells from PBMCs. The TCR comes from a human donor with multiple sclerosis. The CDR3 in this case is CASSSGVRGTNYGYTF. The DNA sequence reads TGTGCCAGCAGTTCTGGGGTCAGAGGGACTAACTATGGCTACACCTTC.